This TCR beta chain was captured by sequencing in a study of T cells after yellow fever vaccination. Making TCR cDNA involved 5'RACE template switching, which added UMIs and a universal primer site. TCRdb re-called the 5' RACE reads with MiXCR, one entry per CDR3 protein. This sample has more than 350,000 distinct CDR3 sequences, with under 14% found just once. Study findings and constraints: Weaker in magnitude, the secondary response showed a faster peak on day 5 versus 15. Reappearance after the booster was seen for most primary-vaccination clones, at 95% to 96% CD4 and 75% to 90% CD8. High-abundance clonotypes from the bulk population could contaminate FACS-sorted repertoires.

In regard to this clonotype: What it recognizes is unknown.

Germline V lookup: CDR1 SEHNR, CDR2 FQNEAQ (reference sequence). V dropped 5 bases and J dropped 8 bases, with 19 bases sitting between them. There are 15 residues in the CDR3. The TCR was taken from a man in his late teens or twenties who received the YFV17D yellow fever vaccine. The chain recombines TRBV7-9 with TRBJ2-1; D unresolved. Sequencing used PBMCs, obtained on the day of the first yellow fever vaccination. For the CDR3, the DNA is TGTGCCAGCAGCATCGGGTTGGGCCGGACCGATGAGCAGTTCTTC. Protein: CASSIGLGRTDEQFF.